This TCR beta chain is from a study of blood T cell repertoires in COVID-19. For the study at large: COVID-19 samples from acute and convalescent phases originated in the United States, Italy and Spain. The cDNA or gDNA used as material had been derived from T cells, B-cell-depleted T cells, or PBMCs.

CDR3 length equals 17 residues. Deletions cut 0 bases from V and 3 bases from J, with 18 bases between. Germline V gene sequence: CDR1 LGHNA, CDR2 YNFKEQ. Authors' methods: Amplification with reference gene primers provided the estimates of nucleated cell counts. The method was immunoSEQ multiplex PCR; TCRdb's version includes in-frame clones alone and lacks a portion of them. D and trimming were read from the DNA, whereas the V and J calls and clone size are those reported in that table. The data show 250,000 to 350,000 clones, about 91% seen once. The specimen sequenced was peripheral blood. This chain connects TRBV4-2 to TRBJ2-7, with D possibly matching TRBD2 (6 bases). The clonotype comes from a woman in her sixties with acute or convalescent COVID-19. CDR3 sequence: CASSQEERASDYYEQYF. The DNA of the CDR3 is TGTGCCAGCAGCCAAGAAGAGAGAGCTAGCGACTACTACGAGCAGTACTTC.